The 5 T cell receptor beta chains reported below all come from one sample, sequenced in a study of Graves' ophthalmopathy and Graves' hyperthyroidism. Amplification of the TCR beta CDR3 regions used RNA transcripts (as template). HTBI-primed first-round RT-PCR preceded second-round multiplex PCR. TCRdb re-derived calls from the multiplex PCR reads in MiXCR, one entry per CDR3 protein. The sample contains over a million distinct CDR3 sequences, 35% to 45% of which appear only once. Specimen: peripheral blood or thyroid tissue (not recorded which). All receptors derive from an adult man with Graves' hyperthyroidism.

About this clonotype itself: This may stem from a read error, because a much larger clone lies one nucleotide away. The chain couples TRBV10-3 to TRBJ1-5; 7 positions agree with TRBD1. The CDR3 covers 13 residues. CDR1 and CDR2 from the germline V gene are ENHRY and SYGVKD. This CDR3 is CATSPGTAQPQHF. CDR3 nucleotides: TGTGCCACCAGTCCGGGGACAGCTCAGCCCCAGCATTTT.

The CDR3 region is CASSLGEGGGETQYF. The CDR3 DNA reads TGTGCCAGCAGCTTAGGTGAAGGGGGCGGTGAGACCCAGTACTTC. This sequence joins TRBV7-2 and TRBJ2-5; 7 bases match TRBD1. The CDR3 totals 15 residues. V was clipped by 1 base and J by 5 bases; unmatched bases: 7. CDR1 is SGHTA and CDR2 is FQGNSA in the germline V gene.

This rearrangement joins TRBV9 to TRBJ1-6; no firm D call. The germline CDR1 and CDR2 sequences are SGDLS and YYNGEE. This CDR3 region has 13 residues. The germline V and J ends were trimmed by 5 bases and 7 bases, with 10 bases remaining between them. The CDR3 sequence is CASSEATNSPLHF. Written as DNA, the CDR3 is TGTGCCAGCAGTGAGGCCACCAATTCACCCCTCCACTTT.

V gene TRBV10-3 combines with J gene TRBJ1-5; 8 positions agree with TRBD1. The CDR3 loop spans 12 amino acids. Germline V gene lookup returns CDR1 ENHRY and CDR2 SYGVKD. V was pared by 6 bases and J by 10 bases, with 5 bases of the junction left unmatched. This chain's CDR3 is CAISKDRGPQHF. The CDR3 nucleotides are TGTGCCATCAGCAAAGACAGGGGACCCCAGCATTTT.

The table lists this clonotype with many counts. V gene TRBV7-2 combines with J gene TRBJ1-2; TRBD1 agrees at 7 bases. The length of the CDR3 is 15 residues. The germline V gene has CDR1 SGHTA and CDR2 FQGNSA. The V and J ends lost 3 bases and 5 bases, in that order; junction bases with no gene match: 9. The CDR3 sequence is CASSLGSGTVYGYTF. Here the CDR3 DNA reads TGTGCCAGCAGCTTGGGTTCCGGGACAGTGTATGGCTACACCTTC.